The following is a T cell receptor (beta chain) sequence with its context. These data come from a study of technical replicates of blood from a few donors. Profiled with immunoSEQ multiplex PCR; TCRdb holds only in-frame clones, not every one. The data hold 76,000 or so clones, with 90% to 95% observed a single time. CDR3 size: 15 residues. Trimming removed 0 bases at V and 2 bases at J, with 10 bases between. The germline gives CDR1 SGHRS, CDR2 YFSETQ. The sequence was collected from a human donor in good health. The sequenced material came from T cells isolated from PBMCs. This chain uses TRBV5-1 with TRBJ2-3; D gene ambiguous. The CDR3 DNA reads TGCGCCAGCAGCTTGGACTCCCCCCCCACAGATACGCAGTATTTT. Translation gives CASSLDSPPTDTQYF.